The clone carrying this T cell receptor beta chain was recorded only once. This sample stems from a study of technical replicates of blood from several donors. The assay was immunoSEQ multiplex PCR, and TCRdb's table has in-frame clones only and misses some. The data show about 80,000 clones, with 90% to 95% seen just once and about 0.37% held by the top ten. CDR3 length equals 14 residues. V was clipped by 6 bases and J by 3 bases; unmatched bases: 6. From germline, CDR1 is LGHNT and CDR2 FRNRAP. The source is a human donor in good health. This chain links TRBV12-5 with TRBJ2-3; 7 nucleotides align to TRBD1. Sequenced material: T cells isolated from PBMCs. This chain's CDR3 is CASGPTGITDTQYF. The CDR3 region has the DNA TGTGCTAGTGGACCGACAGGGATTACAGATACGCAGTATTTT.